The clone carrying this TCR beta chain was seen a handful of times. This entry is derived from a study of neurological immune-mediated disorders. A single record per CDR3 protein comes from TCRdb applying MiXCR to the 5' RACE reads. The sample includes fewer than 60,000 distinct CDR3 sequences, roughly 3.8% of them seen just once. Sequenced input: PBMCs. The sequence derives from a man aged 55 to 69 with multiple sclerosis.

In DNA, the CDR3 is TGTGCCAGCAGTACTACAGGGTTCTCCTACGAGCAGTACTTC. Amino acids: CASSTTGFSYEQYF. The chain has TRBV28 and TRBJ2-7, with a tentative D call TRBD1 (6 bases). The CDR3 is made up of 14 amino acids. The V and J ends lost 5 bases and 0 bases respectively, with 11 bases between them. CDR1 and CDR2 (germline): MDHEN, SYDVKM.